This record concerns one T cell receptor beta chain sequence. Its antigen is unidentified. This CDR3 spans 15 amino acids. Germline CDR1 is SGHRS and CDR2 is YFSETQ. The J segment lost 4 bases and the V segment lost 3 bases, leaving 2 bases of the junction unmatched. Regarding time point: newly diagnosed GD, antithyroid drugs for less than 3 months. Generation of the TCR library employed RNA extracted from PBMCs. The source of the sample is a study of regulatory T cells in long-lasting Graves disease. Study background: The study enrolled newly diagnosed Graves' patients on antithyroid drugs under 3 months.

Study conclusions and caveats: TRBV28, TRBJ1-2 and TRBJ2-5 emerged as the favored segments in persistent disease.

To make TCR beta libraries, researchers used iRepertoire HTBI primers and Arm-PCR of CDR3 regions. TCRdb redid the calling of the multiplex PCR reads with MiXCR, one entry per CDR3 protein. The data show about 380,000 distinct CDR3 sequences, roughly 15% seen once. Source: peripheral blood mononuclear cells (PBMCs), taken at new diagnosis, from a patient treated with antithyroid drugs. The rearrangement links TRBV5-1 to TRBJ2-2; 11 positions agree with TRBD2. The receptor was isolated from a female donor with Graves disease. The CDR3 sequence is CASSSGTSGTGELFF. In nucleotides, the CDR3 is TGCGCCAGCAGCTCGGGGACTAGCGGCACCGGGGAGCTGTTTTTT.